Below are 25 T cell receptor beta chains sequenced from a single sample in a study of cytomegalovirus exposure and HLA in healthy donors. PCR amplification relied on 60 Vbeta primers (plus 13 Jbeta primers). The repertoire was sequenced with immunoSEQ multiplex PCR; TCRdb's copy has only in-frame clones and lacks some. The sample shows over 100,000 clones, approximately 70% of them seen only once. The specimen sequenced was PBMCs. These receptors were collected from a man aged 30 to 39 in good health and CMV-seropositive.

J is TRBJ2-3 and V is TRBV6-1; 9 positions agree with TRBD2. This CDR3 comprises 15 residues. V was clipped by 7 bases and J by 4 bases; unmatched bases: 9. Germline loops: CDR1 MNHNS, CDR2 SASEGT. CDR3 DNA sequence: TGTGCCAGCACCGTTAGCGGGGGACGTCCAGATACGCAGTATTTT. Its protein is CASTVSGGRPDTQYF.

This clone has more than one count but fewer than ten. The gene calls are TRBV27 and TRBJ1-5; weak D call: TRBD1 (5 bases). V was cut by 4 bases and J by 11 bases, with 15 bases left in between. This CDR3 is 13 amino acids long. Germline V lookup: CDR1 MNHEY, CDR2 SMNVEV (reference sequence). The CDR3 DNA reads as TGTGCCAGCAGTTCGGGGGGGGGAGGGGCCCAGCATTTT. It codes for CASSSGGGGAQHF.

This chain links TRBV6-5 with TRBJ1-4; tentative D call: TRBD1 (6 bases). Germline CDR1 is MNHEY and CDR2 is SVGAGI. The CDR3 contains 16 residues. With 3 bases removed from V and 1 base from J, the gap between germline ends came to 12 bases. The CDR3 reads CASSYQYRVTNEKLFF. The CDR3 bases are TGTGCCAGCAGTTATCAATACAGGGTAACTAATGAAAAACTGTTTTTT.

This rearrangement joins TRBV5-6 to TRBJ2-1; TRBD1 aligns across 8 bases. Germline V gene sequence: CDR1 SGHDT, CDR2 YYEEEE. V shed 3 bases, J shed 2 bases, and the junction held 7 bases outside the gene matches. This CDR3 region has 16 residues. In nucleotides, the CDR3 is TGTGCCAGCAGCTACAGGACAGGGATGACCTACAATGAGCAGTTCTTC. It specifies CASSYRTGMTYNEQFF. Full variable domain (remainder filled in from reference TRBV5-6 and TRBJ2-1): DAGVTQSPTHLIKTRGQQVTLRCSPKSGHDTVSWYQQALGQGPQFIFQYYEEEERQRGNFPDRFSGHQFPNYSSELNVNALLLGDSALYLCASSYRTGMTYNEQFFGPGTRLTVL.

The chain couples TRBV5-4 to TRBJ1-2; 8 bases map to TRBD1. V trimming: 4 bases; J trimming: 2 bases; junction bases outside the gene matches: 10. This CDR3 comprises 16 residues. Germline CDR1 and CDR2: SGHNT and YYREEE (reference sequence). The CDR3 coding sequence is TGTGCCAGCAGCCAGGCCCGGGACAGGCCGAACTATGGCTACACCTTC. It translates to CASSQARDRPNYGYTF.

V is TRBV5-4 and J is TRBJ2-5; the D is unclear. This CDR3 comprises 11 residues. Germline assignment: CDR1 SGHNT and CDR2 YYREEE (reference sequence). V lost 3 bases, J lost 7 bases, and 7 bases lay in between. The chain's CDR3 is CASSYSGTQYF. DNA for the CDR3: TGTGCCAGCAGCTATTCAGGGACCCAGTACTTC.

This clone was detected a few times. V and J are TRBV5-1 and TRBJ2-1, with 12 bases fitting TRBD2. Germline V lookup: CDR1 SGHRS, CDR2 YFSETQ. The trim removed 1 base at V and 3 bases at J, leaving 8 bases unmatched. The CDR3 loop spans 18 amino acids. The chain's CDR3 is CASSLRLAGGPYYNEQFF. Written as DNA, the CDR3 is TGCGCCAGCAGCTTGAGGCTAGCGGGAGGGCCGTACTACAATGAGCAGTTCTTC.

The rearrangement uses TRBV2 and TRBJ2-4, with D hard to call. The CDR3 is 15 amino acids. CDR1 and CDR2 from the germline V gene are SNHLY and FYNNEI. With 3 bases removed from V and 0 bases from J, the gap between germline ends came to 9 bases. The CDR3 DNA is TGTGCCAGCAGTGATTTCCTAAAAGCCAAAAACATTCAGTACTTC. This sequence encodes CASSDFLKAKNIQYF. Using reference TRBV2 and TRBJ2-4 for the parts outside the CDR3, the full variable domain is EPEVTQTPSHQVTQMGQEVILRCVPISNHLYFYWYRQILGQKVEFLVSFYNNEISEKSEIFDDQFSVERPDGSNFTLKIRSTKLEDSAMYFCASSDFLKAKNIQYFGAGTRLSVL.

The chain uses TRBV9 and TRBJ2-2; 8 bases line up with TRBD1. V was pared by 7 bases and J by 4 bases, with 6 bases of the junction left unmatched. The CDR3 consists of 14 residues. CDR1 and CDR2 (germline): SGDLS, YYNGEE. The CDR3 sequence is CASEGQGPTGELFF. In DNA form, the CDR3 reads TGTGCCAGCGAAGGACAGGGACCCACCGGGGAGCTGTTTTTT.

The V gene is TRBV7-9, the J gene TRBJ1-1, with 8 bases identical to TRBD1. V shed 5 bases and J 9 bases; nucleotides not matched to a gene: 11. Germline CDR1 is SEHNR and CDR2 is FQNEAQ (reference sequence). CDR3 length: 14 amino acids. The CDR3 bases are TGTGCCAGCAGCCTGGACAGGGTAGGAACACAAGCTTTCTTT. This codes for CASSLDRVGTQAFF.

The genes are TRBV19 and TRBJ2-7, with 8 bases lining up with TRBD1. Germline V gene data show CDR1 as LNHDA and CDR2 as SQIVND (reference sequence). V lost 0 bases, J lost 0 bases, and 10 bases stayed unmatched. The CDR3 is 18 amino acids. CDR3 in amino acids: CASSIDLIRTGYSYEQYF. The CDR3 DNA follows: TGTGCCAGTAGTATAGATCTCATTCGGACAGGGTACTCCTACGAGCAGTACTTC.

The chain recombines TRBV7-2 with TRBJ2-7, with 9 positions matching TRBD2. CDR3 length: 13 amino acids. Germline CDR1 SGHTA, CDR2 FQGNSA. J gave up 7 bases and V 1 base, and 2 bases lay outside the gene matches. The CDR3 is CASSLGGRGEQYV. In nucleotides, the CDR3 is TGTGCCAGCAGCTTAGGCGGGAGGGGGGAGCAGTACGTC.

This chain links TRBV5-8 with TRBJ2-7; 9 nucleotides agree with TRBD1. V shed 5 bases and J 6 bases; nucleotides not matched to a gene: 6. Germline-derived CDR1 and CDR2 are SGHTS and YDEGEE. CDR3 length: 13 residues. As DNA, the CDR3 is TGTGCCAGCAGAAGGACAGGGGCGATCGAGCAGTACTTC. This encodes CASRRTGAIEQYF. The variable domain in full, completed from reference TRBV5-8 and TRBJ2-7, reads EAGVTQSPTHLIKTRGQQATLRCSPISGHTSVYWYQQALGLGLQFLLWYDEGEERNRGNFPPRFSGRQFPNYSSELNVNALELEDSALYLCASRRTGAIEQYFGPGTRLTVT.

This chain connects TRBV27 to TRBJ2-7; D gene unclear. Per germline, CDR1 MNHEY and CDR2 SMNVEV (reference sequence). The V and J ends lost 2 bases and 3 bases respectively, with 14 bases between them. The CDR3 has 15 amino acids. CDR3 in amino acids: CASSLIAPLDYEQYV. The CDR3 coding sequence is TGTGCCAGCAGTTTAATCGCCCCCCTGGACTACGAGCAGTACGTC.

The chain links TRBV6-5 to TRBJ2-7; 7 bases agree with TRBD1. V trimming: 8 bases; J trimming: 3 bases; junction bases outside the gene matches: 10. This CDR3 has 14 residues. Germline lookup yields CDR1 MNHEY and CDR2 SVGAGI. The CDR3 sequence: CASGRDSVNYEQYF. In DNA, the CDR3 is TGTGCCAGCGGCCGGGACAGCGTAAACTACGAGCAGTACTTC.

The chain uses TRBV6-1 and TRBJ1-1, with D perhaps TRBD1 (6 bases). This CDR3 has 13 residues. Germline V gene data show CDR1 as MNHNS and CDR2 as SASEGT. Trimming left V 5 bases short and J 2 bases short, with 9 bases between. The CDR3 region is CASSPQGNTEAFF. The CDR3 nucleotides are TGTGCCAGCAGTCCACAGGGAAACACTGAAGCTTTCTTT.

The chain combines TRBV19 with TRBJ2-1; 13 bases match TRBD2. Trimming at V came to 5 bases and at J to 5 bases, leaving 6 bases not matched to a gene. The CDR3 contains 16 residues. The V gene's germline CDR1 is LNHDA and CDR2 SQIVND (reference sequence). The CDR3 DNA reads as TGTGCCAGTAGTCTCTGGACTAGCGGGAGTAACAATGAGCAGTTCTTC. This encodes CASSLWTSGSNNEQFF.

This clone was seen only once. This chain uses TRBV28 with TRBJ1-2; a possible D gene is TRBD1 (5 bases). Trimming took 7 bases from V and 2 from J, leaving 14 bases between them. Germline V gives CDR1 MDHEN, CDR2 SYDVKM. The CDR3 totals 14 residues. This chain's CDR3 is CASTPGGRNYGYTF. CDR3 DNA sequence: TGTGCCAGCACCCCGGGGGGGAGGAACTATGGCTACACCTTC.

This chain joins TRBV28 and TRBJ1-2; 7 bases are shared with TRBD1. There are 14 residues in the CDR3. Germline CDR1 reads MDHEN; CDR2 reads SYDVKM. J was trimmed by 6 bases and V by 4 bases; bases with no gene match: 8. CDR3 nucleotide sequence: TGTGCCAGCAGTTCAGACAGGGAATCGGATGGCTACACCTTC. The encoded protein is CASSSDRESDGYTF.

The V call is TRBV7-9, the J call TRBJ1-3, with D possibly matching TRBD1 (5 bases). The CDR3 totals 16 residues. Trimming removed 8 bases from V and 0 bases from J, with 17 bases in between. The germline gives CDR1 SEHNR, CDR2 FQNEAQ (reference sequence). The CDR3 DNA follows: TGTGCCAGCGCTTTTAGGGGACTTAGCTCTGGAAACACCATATATTTT. This encodes CASAFRGLSSGNTIYF.

The rearrangement uses TRBV18 and TRBJ1-4, with 8 bases lining up with TRBD1. The CDR3 is made up of 14 amino acids. CDR1 and CDR2 from the germline V gene are KGHSH and LQKENI. With V trimmed by 5 bases and J by 8 bases, 7 bases remained unmatched. CDR3 in amino acids: CASSMGQEGEKLFF. CDR3 bases: TGTGCCAGCTCAATGGGACAGGAGGGAGAAAAACTGTTTTTT.

This chain uses TRBV4-2 with TRBJ1-2; possible D gene TRBD1, 5 bases. Per germline, CDR1 LGHNA and CDR2 YNFKEQ. The CDR3 totals 18 residues. The V gene lost 0 bases and the J gene lost 1 base, with 18 bases spanning the gap. This CDR3 is CASSQESPVLGDNYGYTF. The CDR3 DNA is TGTGCCAGCAGCCAAGAATCGCCTGTATTAGGGGATAACTATGGCTACACCTTC.

This sequence joins TRBV10-3 and TRBJ2-5, with 11 bases identical to TRBD1. This CDR3 region has 14 residues. CDR1 and CDR2 (germline): ENHRY, SYGVKD. V was pared by 0 bases and J by 13 bases, with 7 bases of the junction left unmatched. The CDR3: CAISESSGTGGRYF. CDR3 nucleotides: TGTGCCATCAGTGAGTCGTCCGGGACAGGGGGACGGTACTTC.

The count of this clone is one. The rearrangement uses TRBV2 and TRBJ2-7, with 8 positions matching TRBD1. The CDR3 runs to 15 residues. After removal of 5 bases from V and 6 bases from J, the junction contained 12 bases not matched to a gene. Germline V lookup: CDR1 SNHLY, CDR2 FYNNEI. The CDR3 bases are TGTGCCAGCAGTACCGACAGGGGTGCCCCTCGCGAGCAGTACGTC. Its protein is CASSTDRGAPREQYV.

The chain combines TRBV6-5 with TRBJ2-1; 11 bases are a match to TRBD2. The CDR3 runs to 15 residues. The junction had 5 bases not matched to a gene; V was cut back by 1 base and J by 9 bases. Per germline, CDR1 MNHEY and CDR2 SVGAGI. CDR3 sequence reads: CASSYLAGGWSEQFF. In DNA form, the CDR3 reads TGTGCCAGCAGTTACTTAGCGGGAGGGTGGAGTGAGCAGTTCTTC.